This TCR beta chain was identified in a study of blood T cell repertoires in COVID-19. Study details: Acute and convalescent COVID-19 samples came from the United States, Italy and Spain. In each case, the material was cDNA or gDNA derived from T cells, B-cell-depleted T cells, or PBMCs.

As handled by the study authors: Using reference gene primer amplification, nucleated cell counts were estimated. Using immunoSEQ multiplex PCR, the repertoire was profiled, and TCRdb retains in-frame clones only, with some absent. That table supplies the V and J calls and clone size; D and trimming were determined from the DNA. The sample yields tens of thousands of clones, 82% seen once. Looked up from germline, CDR1 is SGHRS and CDR2 is YFSETQ. V was cut by 0 bases and J by 3 bases, with 7 bases left in between. This CDR3 has 14 residues. V is TRBV5-1 and J is TRBJ2-1; D might be TRBD2 (6 bases). Sequenced material: peripheral blood. The sequence was obtained from a woman in her sixties with acute or convalescent COVID-19. The CDR3 reads CASSLEGLYNEQFF. DNA for the CDR3: TGCGCCAGCAGCTTGGAGGGACTCTACAATGAGCAGTTCTTC.